The T cell receptor (beta chain) described here comes from a study of identical twins' blood T cells. TCRdb redid the calling of the 5' RACE reads with MiXCR, one entry per CDR3 protein. The repertoire holds 400,000 or so distinct CDR3 sequences, with roughly 28% as singletons. This sequence was found in a woman between 18 and 49 years old in good health. The specimen sequenced was PBMCs.

The CDR3 loop is CSVGERIVEGCTF. CDR3 sequence (DNA): TGCAGCGTGGGGGAGAGAATCGTCGAGGGTTGCACCTTC. The chain employs TRBV29-1 and TRBJ1-2, with D possibly matching TRBD1 (5 bases). Trimming cost V 6 bases and J 13 bases, with 24 bases left between them. Per the germline V gene, CDR1 is SQVTM and CDR2 is ANQGSEA. CDR3 length: 13 amino acids.